Listed below are T cell receptor beta chains from one sample, sequenced in a study of regulatory dendritic cells for organ transplantation. Sequenced by immunoSEQ multiplex PCR; TCRdb stores in-frame clones only, minus some. The sample shows 30,000 to 45,000 clones, 75% to 95% of them seen only once. Sequencing was performed on naive CD8+ T cells from blood. Source of these receptors: a human donor in good health. CDR3s include the opening cysteine and the closing phenylalanine or tryptophan. The D gene is left open where the match is weak. Some rows have no size entry. The others give once, few or many, or a class for an expanded clone.

V: TRBV7-6; size: NA; D: TRBD1; J: TRBJ1-3; DNA: TGTGCCAGCAGCTTAGTCGGCGGACAGGGTCACTCTGGAAACACCATATATTTT; CDR3: CASSLVGGQGHSGNTIYF
V: TRBV29-1; size: once; D: TRBD1; J: TRBJ1-2; DNA: TGCAGCGTAAAATCTCCCGGGACAGGGACAGCCGGGGACTATGGCTACACCTTC; CDR3: CSVKSPGTGTAGDYGYTF
V: TRBV13; size: NA; D: NA; J: TRBJ1-5; DNA: TGTGCCAGCAGCTTAGGGAATCAGCCCCAGCATTTT; CDR3: CASSLGNQPQHF
V: TRBV6-6; size: NA; D: NA; J: TRBJ1-1; DNA: TGTGCCAGCAGTTACGGGCAGGTAAACACTGAAGCTTTCTTT; CDR3: CASSYGQVNTEAFF
V: TRBV5-6; size: NA; D: NA; J: TRBJ2-7; DNA: TGTGCCAGCAGCTCCCTAGCCCCCTACGAGCAGTACTTC; CDR3: CASSSLAPYEQYF
V: TRBV4-1; size: NA; D: NA; J: TRBJ1-5; DNA: TGCGCCAGCAGCCTAGAAAAATTCAGTCAGCCCCAGCATTTT; CDR3: CASSLEKFSQPQHF
V: TRBV4-3; size: once; D: NA; J: TRBJ1-1; DNA: TGCGCCAGCAGCCAAGATTGGGGGGGGAACACTGAAGCTTTCTTT; CDR3: CASSQDWGGNTEAFF
V: TRBV4-3; size: NA; D: NA; J: TRBJ2-7; DNA: TGCGCCAGCAGCCCCGAACGGGAACACTTCGAGCAGTACTTC; CDR3: CASSPEREHFEQYF
V: TRBV28; size: NA; D: TRBD2; J: TRBJ2-7; DNA: TGTGCCAGCAGTTTAGGGACTAGCGGACGGGAGCAGTACTTC; CDR3: CASSLGTSGREQYF
V: TRBV27; size: NA; D: TRBD1; J: TRBJ2-7; DNA: TGTGCCAGCAGTTTTGGACAGGGCTACGAGCAGTACTTC; CDR3: CASSFGQGYEQYF
V: TRBV9; size: NA; D: NA; J: TRBJ1-6; DNA: TGTGCCAGCAGCGTAGGGTCCAATTCACCCCTCCACTTT; CDR3: CASSVGSNSPLHF
V: TRBV30; size: NA; D: TRBD1; J: TRBJ2-1; DNA: TGTGCCTGGACACCGGGACAGGGCTACAATGAGCAGTTCTTC; CDR3: CAWTPGQGYNEQFF
V: TRBV9; size: NA; D: NA; J: TRBJ1-1; DNA: TGTGCCAGCAGCGACCCTGAAGGACGGGCGAACACTGAAGCTTTCTTT; CDR3: CASSDPEGRANTEAFF
V: TRBV5-6; size: once; D: NA; J: TRBJ1-3; DNA: TGTGCCAGCGGCAGCTCTGGAAACACCATATATTTT; CDR3: CASGSSGNTIYF
V: TRBV14; size: NA; D: NA; J: TRBJ1-3; DNA: TGTGCCAGCAGCCAAGAATTGGCAGCCTCTGGAAACACCATATATTTT; CDR3: CASSQELAASGNTIYF
V: TRBV9; size: NA; D: NA; J: TRBJ2-3; DNA: TGTGCCAGCGGACGACTGGATACGCAGTATTTT; CDR3: CASGRLDTQYF
V: TRBV27; size: NA; D: NA; J: TRBJ2-7; DNA: TGTGCCAGCAGTTTAGCAGGTTCCACCTACGAGCAGTACTTC; CDR3: CASSLAGSTYEQYF
V: TRBV30; size: NA; D: NA; J: TRBJ1-5; DNA: TGTGCCTGGAGTGTACAGCAGGATACGCCCCAGCATTTT; CDR3: CAWSVQQDTPQHF
V: TRBV4-3; size: few; D: TRBD1; J: TRBJ1-5; DNA: TGCGCCAGCAGCCAGGGGACAGGGGTAAATCAGCCCCAGCATTTT; CDR3: CASSQGTGVNQPQHF
V: TRBV9; size: once; D: NA; J: TRBJ1-4; DNA: TGTGCCAGCTCTCACGGGGGAGACGCAACTAATGAAAAACTGTTTTTT; CDR3: CASSHGGDATNEKLFF
V: TRBV7-2; size: NA; D: TRBD2; J: TRBJ2-7; DNA: TGTGCCAGCAGCTTACCCGCCTGGCGGGAGGCCCACTCCTACGAGCAGTACTTC; CDR3: CASSLPAWREAHSYEQYF
V: TRBV28; size: NA; D: TRBD1; J: TRBJ2-6; DNA: TGTGCCAGCAGTGACGGACAGGTTGTTGGGGGGGCCAACGTCCTGACTTTC; CDR3: CASSDGQVVGGANVLTF
V: TRBV28; size: NA; D: NA; J: TRBJ2-1; DNA: TGTGCCAGCAGTTTAGGATCAAGCCGTTACAATGAGCAGTTCTTC; CDR3: CASSLGSSRYNEQFF